These 32 T cell receptor beta chains came from one sample sequenced in a study of T-cell reconstitution after alpha-beta-depleted transplantation in children. TCRbeta library preparation incorporated unique molecular identifiers. TCRdb ran MiXCR on the PCR reads and lists one entry per CDR3 protein. The table shows hundreds of thousands of distinct CDR3 sequences, with around 9.1% occurring only once. Sequenced material: PBMCs, taken before TCRalphabeta/CD19-depleted stem cell transplant. The receptors were gathered from a boy under three years old with acute myeloid leukemia, due to receive a stem cell transplant.

In its sample, this clonotype was seen many times. This chain joins TRBV5-1 and TRBJ2-5, with D uncertain. The DNA end favors TRBJ2-3, so the J call may be wrong. The CDR3 loop spans 11 amino acids. Germline V gives CDR1 SGHRS, CDR2 YFSETQ. The CDR3 here is CASSGRGTQYF. CDR3 sequence (DNA): TGCGCCAGCAGCGGTAGAGGTACGCAGTATTTT.

This clonotype showed up many times. This chain links TRBV7-9 with TRBJ2-7; 8 nucleotides match TRBD1. The CDR3 totals 16 residues. CDR1 SEHNR and CDR2 FQNEAQ come from the germline V gene (reference sequence). With V trimmed by 2 bases and J by 3 bases, 9 bases remained unmatched. The CDR3 sequence: CASSLFGDRRDYEQYF. DNA for the CDR3: TGTGCCAGCAGCTTATTCGGGGACAGGAGAGACTACGAGCAGTACTTC.

This clonotype has only a few counts. The V call is TRBV24-1, the J call TRBJ1-2; D is unclear. The CDR3 has 13 amino acids. With 7 bases removed from V and 7 bases from J, the gap between germline ends came to 15 bases. CDR1 is KGHDR, CDR2 SFDVKD, per germline. As DNA, the CDR3 is TGTGCCACCAGAGGACCTCGGGTAGGTGGCTACACCTTC. Protein: CATRGPRVGGYTF.

At least ten counts were recorded for this clonotype. The chain uses TRBV12-3 or TRBV12-4 and TRBJ2-7; D call uncertain. The CDR3 runs 13 residues. With 4 bases removed from V and 3 bases from J, the gap between germline ends came to 10 bases. CDR3 sequence: CASSSTINYEQYF. CDR3 DNA sequence: TGTGCCAGCAGTTCGACCATCAACTACGAGCAGTACTTC.

The table lists this clonotype with many counts. V usage is TRBV20-1 and J usage is TRBJ1-5; possible D gene TRBD1, 6 bases. This CDR3 spans 17 amino acids. The germline CDR1 and CDR2 sequences are DFQATT and SNEGSKA (reference sequence). V lost 4 bases to trimming and J lost 0 bases, with 19 bases between them. CDR3 coding DNA: TGCAGTGCTAAGTTCGATAACAGGGAACATAGCAATCAGCCCCAGCATTTT. Protein product: CSAKFDNREHSNQPQHF.

The chain recombines TRBV9 with TRBJ2-7; D possibly corresponds to TRBD2 (6 bases). This CDR3 comprises 15 residues. CDR1 is SGDLS and CDR2 is YYNGEE in the germline V gene. V shed 4 bases and J shed 0 bases, with 14 bases lying between them. CDR3 amino acids: CASSLGGDFSYEQYF. DNA for the CDR3: TGTGCCAGCAGCCTAGGAGGGGATTTCTCCTACGAGCAGTACTTC. The full variable domain, rest sourced from reference TRBV9 and TRBJ2-7, is DSGVTQTPKHLITATGQRVTLRCSPRSGDLSVYWYQQSLDQGLQFLIQYYNGEERAKGNILERFSAQQFPDLHSELNLSSLELGDSALYFCASSLGGDFSYEQYFGPGTRLTVT.

This clonotype occurred once. The chain uses TRBV5-1 and TRBJ2-5; perhaps TRBD2 as D (6 bases). Germline V CDR1 and CDR2: SGHRS, YFSETQ. This CDR3 has 14 residues. V was trimmed by 4 bases and J by 1 base, leaving 11 bases between them. Written as DNA, the CDR3 is TGCGCCAGCAGCAAGGGACTGCCCCAAGAGACCCAGTACTTC. Protein product: CASSKGLPQETQYF.

This clonotype was counted at least ten times. The chain has TRBV12-3 or TRBV12-4 and TRBJ2-5; 8 positions agree with TRBD2. This CDR3 region has 14 residues. Losses at the gene ends were 3 bases for V and 5 bases for J; bases not matched to a gene: 5. The CDR3 region is CASSFGGAVETQYF. In DNA, the CDR3 is TGTGCCAGCAGTTTCGGGGGGGCCGTGGAGACCCAGTACTTC.

V is TRBV4-2 and J is TRBJ2-7, with unresolved D. This CDR3 is built from 12 residues. Trimming removed 4 bases at V and 5 bases at J, with 9 bases between. Germline-derived CDR1 and CDR2 are LGHNA and YNFKEQ. This CDR3 reads CASSLLVDEQYF. For the CDR3, the DNA is TGTGCCAGCAGCCTCCTCGTGGACGAGCAGTACTTC.

The table lists this clonotype with a few counts. The chain combines TRBV7-6 with TRBJ2-7; D may be TRBD2 (5 bases). The germline gives CDR1 SGHVS, CDR2 FNYEAQ. V was pared by 5 bases and J by 3 bases, with 14 bases between. This CDR3 has 14 amino acids. CDR3 loop: CASSRSTGFYEQYF. DNA for the CDR3: TGTGCCAGCAGCCGATCGACGGGGTTCTACGAGCAGTACTTC.

This clonotype appeared a single time. A read error may explain this, as a much larger clone is one base away. This chain uses TRBV29-1 with TRBJ1-2; D remains unclear. The germline gives CDR1 SQVTM, CDR2 ANQGSEA. V was shortened by 4 bases and J by 7 bases, with 10 bases between the two germline ends. The CDR3 extends over 11 amino acids. The CDR3 loop is CSVGRERGYTF. The CDR3 nucleotides are TGCAGCGTTGGACGGGAACGTGGCTACACCTTC.

At least ten counts were recorded for this clonotype. The chain is built from TRBV29-1 and TRBJ2-3, with D possibly being TRBD1 (6 bases). The V and J ends lost 7 bases and 5 bases respectively, with 13 bases between them. The CDR3 sequence is 12 residues long. Germline lookup yields CDR1 SQVTM and CDR2 ANQGSEA. The DNA of the CDR3 is TGCAGCGCCCTTGAAGGGGGAGATACGCAGTATTTT. Translation gives CSALEGGDTQYF.

In its sample, this clonotype was seen many times. The chain combines TRBV20-1 with TRBJ2-4; no firm D call. CDR3 length: 14 residues. V lost 2 bases and J lost 0, with 8 bases in between. Per the germline V gene, CDR1 is DFQATT and CDR2 is SNEGSKA (reference sequence). CDR3 loop: CSARKGLAKNIQYF. Here the CDR3 DNA reads TGCAGTGCTAGAAAGGGCCTAGCCAAAAACATTCAGTACTTC.

V gene TRBV6-5 combines with J gene TRBJ1-4; 10 positions match TRBD1. The germline V gene has CDR1 MNHEY and CDR2 SVGAGI. J was trimmed by 4 bases and V by 4 bases; bases with no gene match: 0. This CDR3 spans 14 amino acids. The CDR3 DNA is TGTGCCAGCAGTTGGGACAGGGGTAATGAAAAACTGTTTTTT. This translates into CASSWDRGNEKLFF.

This clonotype was counted ten times or more. The chain recombines TRBV3-1 with TRBJ2-6; D not resolved. This CDR3 contains 16 residues. V was cut by 1 base and J by 0 bases, with 7 bases left in between. Germline V gene lookup returns CDR1 LGHDT and CDR2 YNNKEL (reference sequence). CDR3 protein: CASSQAPVSGANVLTF. The CDR3 nucleotides read TGTGCCAGCAGCCAAGCCCCAGTCTCTGGGGCCAACGTCCTGACTTTC.

This clonotype turned up a few times. This chain connects TRBV20-1 to TRBJ1-4; the D gene is possibly TRBD1 (5 bases). This CDR3 has 13 residues. The germline CDR1 and CDR2 sequences are DFQATT and SNEGSKA (reference sequence). The germline V and J ends were trimmed by 2 bases and 8 bases, with 12 bases remaining between them. CDR3 DNA: TGCAGTGCTAGAAGTGTAGGGGCCGAAAAACTGTTTTTT. This gives the protein CSARSVGAEKLFF.

Ten or more counts support this clonotype. This chain connects TRBV12-3 or TRBV12-4 to TRBJ1-4; possibly TRBD1 for D (6 bases). CDR3 length: 15 amino acids. The germline V and J ends were trimmed by 2 bases and 13 bases, with 20 bases remaining between them. The CDR3 is CASSLRSEQQGGLFF. The CDR3 DNA is TGTGCCAGCAGTTTAAGGTCGGAACAACAAGGGGGACTGTTTTTT.

This clonotype has only a few counts. The chain links TRBV11-1 to TRBJ2-2, with TRBD2 identical over 9 bases. Trimming removed 5 bases from V and 4 bases from J; junction bases left unmatched: 8. The CDR3 has 16 amino acids. Germline CDR1 is SGHAT and CDR2 is FQDESV (reference sequence). DNA for the CDR3: TGTGCCAGCAGCCTAGGGACTAGCACTGTCACCGGGGAGCTGTTTTTT. This codes for CASSLGTSTVTGELFF.

This clonotype came up many times. The chain carries TRBV7-2 and TRBJ2-7; the D gene is possibly TRBD2 (5 bases). CDR3 length: 15 amino acids. CDR1 and CDR2 from the germline V gene are SGHTA and FQGNSA. Trimming stripped 6 bases from V and 2 bases from J, with 17 bases between. The CDR3 nucleotides are TGTGCCAGCAGGCGGGCAGTGTCGAGAGCCTACGAGCAGTACTTC. Translation gives CASRRAVSRAYEQYF.

This clonotype was observed at least ten times. The J gene is TRBJ2-5, the V gene TRBV4-2, with 8 positions matching TRBD1. V lost 0 bases and J lost 2; bases outside the gene matches: 2. The length of the CDR3 is 15 residues. Germline loops: CDR1 LGHNA, CDR2 YNFKEQ. The CDR3 DNA sequence: TGTGCCAGCAGCCAAGAGGACAGGGCTCAAGAGACCCAGTACTTC. This codes for CASSQEDRAQETQYF.

The chain has TRBV28 and TRBJ1-1, with 7 bases fitting TRBD1. The length of the CDR3 is 14 residues. V shed 7 bases and J 1 base; nucleotides not matched to a gene: 6. Per germline, CDR1 MDHEN and CDR2 SYDVKM. CDR3 protein: CASTGDSPNTEAFF. The DNA of the CDR3 is TGTGCCAGCACCGGGGACAGCCCGAACACTGAAGCTTTCTTT.

A few counts support this clonotype. The J gene is TRBJ2-3, the V gene TRBV10-3; the match to TRBD2 covers 7 bases. Germline assignment: CDR1 ENHRY and CDR2 SYGVKD. CDR3 size: 14 residues. V dropped 2 bases and J dropped 1; count of bases not matched to a gene: 0. This CDR3 is CAISERGGTDTQYF. CDR3 nucleotides: TGTGCCATCAGTGAGCGGGGGGGCACAGATACGCAGTATTTT.

This clonotype appeared many times. This chain connects TRBV7-2 to TRBJ2-1; 7 bases agree with TRBD2. The V segment lost 4 bases and the J segment 4 bases; nucleotides outside the gene matches: 7. The CDR3 has 15 amino acids. The germline CDR1 and CDR2 sequences are SGHTA and FQGNSA. The CDR3 sequence: CASSSWTRRYNEQFF. Here the CDR3 DNA reads TGTGCCAGCAGCTCGTGGACTAGGCGTTACAATGAGCAGTTCTTC.

The chain uses TRBV29-1 and TRBJ2-7; D gene unclear. Trimming took 2 bases from V and 3 from J, leaving 11 bases between them. This CDR3 spans 13 amino acids. Per the germline V gene, CDR1 is SQVTM and CDR2 is ANQGSEA. The CDR3 sequence: CSVERQDHYEQYF. The CDR3, as DNA: TGCAGCGTTGAAAGGCAGGATCACTACGAGCAGTACTTC.

At least ten counts were recorded for this clonotype. V and J are TRBV28 and TRBJ2-3, with 10 bases matching TRBD2. V lost 5 bases, J lost 0 bases, and 8 bases stayed unmatched. Germline V gene data show CDR1 as MDHEN and CDR2 as SYDVKM. The CDR3 has 17 residues. This chain's CDR3 is CASSPSTSGVSTDTQYF. The CDR3 coding sequence is TGTGCCAGCAGTCCTTCCACTAGCGGGGTTAGCACAGATACGCAGTATTTT.

This clonotype has ten or more counts. The rearrangement links TRBV6-5 to TRBJ2-1; the D is unclear. The CDR3 has 12 residues. Germline loops: CDR1 MNHEY, CDR2 SVGAGI. The V gene lost 4 bases and the J gene lost 9 bases, with 10 bases spanning the gap. CDR3: CASSSNAREQFF. CDR3 nucleotide sequence: TGTGCCAGCAGTTCCAACGCACGTGAGCAGTTCTTC.

This clonotype was counted many times. The J gene is TRBJ2-3, the V gene TRBV12-3 or TRBV12-4; D is uncertain. V was cut by 2 bases and J by 4 bases, with 16 bases left in between. The CDR3 totals 16 residues. CDR3 loop: CASSLFSGGTSDTQYF. The CDR3 DNA sequence: TGTGCCAGCAGTTTATTCTCGGGCGGAACCTCAGATACGCAGTATTTT.

This clonotype was detected only a few times. This chain joins TRBV10-3 and TRBJ2-1; D is tentatively TRBD1 or TRBD2 (5 bases each). The CDR3 has 15 residues. Germline V gives CDR1 ENHRY, CDR2 SYGVKD. V was shortened by 3 bases and J by 4 bases, with 13 bases between the two germline ends. The CDR3 nucleotides are TGTGCCATCAGTGATTGGGGGATCCTATACAATGAGCAGTTCTTC. It yields the protein CAISDWGILYNEQFF.

As to this clonotype: This may come from a read error, since a much larger clone is one base off. V gene TRBV2 combines with J gene TRBJ2-1; D is ambiguous. The V gene's germline CDR1 is SNHLY and CDR2 FYNNEI. The V gene lost 11 bases and the J gene lost 8 bases, with 16 bases spanning the gap. This CDR3 spans 12 amino acids. The CDR3 protein is CAREPRGYEQFF. DNA for the CDR3: TGTGCCCGAGAACCCCGCGGCTATGAGCAGTTCTTC.

This clonotype was seen ten or more times. The V call is TRBV4-1, the J call TRBJ1-1, with 7 bases fitting TRBD1. V was clipped by 2 bases and J by 5 bases; unmatched bases: 8. The CDR3 covers 15 residues. The germline gives CDR1 MGHRA, CDR2 YSYEKL. CDR3 in amino acids: CASSQLGQGGTEAFF. The CDR3 DNA reads TGCGCCAGCAGCCAACTAGGCCAGGGGGGGACTGAAGCTTTCTTT.

This clonotype was picked up many times. This rearrangement joins TRBV5-1 to TRBJ2-3, with 10 bases matching TRBD2. Germline CDR1 reads SGHRS; CDR2 reads YFSETQ. CDR3 length: 16 residues. Trimming at V came to 2 bases and at J to 4 bases, leaving 7 bases not matched to a gene. CDR3 sequence (DNA): TGCGCCAGCAGCTTCCCTAGCGGGAGCGTCGCAGATACGCAGTATTTT. This encodes CASSFPSGSVADTQYF.

This clonotype was seen at least ten times. The rearrangement joins TRBV6-5 to TRBJ2-7, with TRBD1 matching over 10 bases. The CDR3 spans 14 residues. J lost 2 bases, V lost 6 bases, and 4 bases had no gene match. CDR1 MNHEY and CDR2 SVGAGI come from the germline V gene. CDR3 protein: CASRLGTGAYEQYF. CDR3 DNA: TGTGCCAGCAGATTAGGGACAGGGGCCTACGAGCAGTACTTC.